This T cell receptor (beta chain) was identified during a study of CXCR3-negative and CXCR3-positive naive CD8 T cells. Broader study findings: Memory, not naive, CXCR3-negative and CXCR3-positive cells differed in TRBV-TRBJ usage.

This CDR3 has 14 amino acids. From germline, CDR1 is SEHNR and CDR2 FQNEAQ (reference sequence). A word on this clonotype: Its antigen remains unidentified.

The authors prepared UMI-labeled TRB cDNA libraries by 5' RACE. Using the 5' RACE reads, TCRdb records one entry per CDR3 protein without DNA. This sample's table reports about 48,000 distinct CDR3 sequences. The TCR comes from a human donor in good health. Some clones in this sample may be carry-over from other donors' samples. Sequences were obtained from memory CD8+ T cells from blood. This chain connects TRBV7-9 to TRBJ2-1; TCRdb picks TRBD1, but there is no DNA to check that call. The CDR3 reads CASSLPTGYNEQFF.